This TCR beta chain derives from a study of cytomegalovirus exposure and HLA in healthy donors listed by TCRdb under 2017. Study-wide context: An earlier analysis of 587 of the donors reported 250 to 300 Gb of sequence data and 100 million to 140 million unique TCR beta sequences from about 200 million T cells. Around 300 gigabases of sequencing data and 70 million to 100 million unique TCR sequences were included in an early release covering roughly 700 HLA-typed donors. Of the roughly 390 genotyped donors, roughly 80% were placed in the genetic ancestry cluster associated with self-reported Caucasian donors. The study was designed to test whether signatures of past pathogen exposure could be identified by cataloging public T cell receptors. The study used immunosequencing to profile the T cell repertoires of several hundred subjects and linked those repertoires to cytomegalovirus serostatus. A separate validation cohort of approximately 120 different subjects was used in addition to the roughly 670-subject first cohort. The study combined high-throughput TCR immunosequencing, statistical association of individual TCRs with disease status, and machine learning to predict cytomegalovirus infection status. A later analysis re-analyzed previously published TCR beta repertoires from about 600 donors and added high-resolution HLA genotyping to study TCR occurrence patterns. Rather than drawing on any new phenotypic data, the later analysis identified candidate immune exposures from TCR beta sequences and the way those sequences occurred across donors. To decide whether each TCR beta V gene segment behaved as functional or pseudogenic, an earlier analysis of some 580 of the donors relied on high-throughput TCR beta sequencing. Donor age, sex, ethnicity and CMV serostatus were collected together with the repertoire data. A later genetic analysis took genome-wide SNP genotypes for about three fifths of the 666 donors and used that subset as a discovery cohort. Every repertoire in the discovery cohort had been generated on one and the same sequencing platform. HLA typing covered class I and class II loci at four-digit resolution. Typing coverage differed by locus: A, B, C, DRB1 and DQB1 were typed in roughly 620-630 donors, DQA1 in roughly 500, DPA1 in 600 to 610, and DPB1 in just under 480. Four to six DR-DQ haplotypes were handled as single units for association and clustering because linkage in the cohort was strong. Among almost 400 genotyped donors of the cohort, an average of approximately 230,000 unique TCR beta nucleotide sequences were sequenced per donor, about a sixth of them non-productive. Results the study describes overall, beyond this receptor: A later analysis found that HLA-associated TCR beta chains were more clonally expanded and had lower generation probabilities than equally common non-associated chains. CMV serostatus was the only immune exposure information available for the cohort. Because HLA typing was unavailable for some donors at each locus, only the typed subset was used in association tests. Because the 87-base-pair reads could not distinguish some IMGT-functional V segments, including TRBV6-2 and TRBV6-3, those segments were excluded. This cohort had only TCR beta chains sequenced, and the lack of alpha or paired-chain data limited which features could be detected. A group of highly shared sequence variants was considered likely to be a technical artifact of the sequencing pipeline. A further reported finding was that TCR beta sequences accurately predicted the HLA-A and HLA-B alleles for most subjects in the first cohort. A later analysis reported that several top co-occurrence clusters appeared linked to parvovirus B19, influenza, CMV and Epstein-Barr virus. The study listed approximately 150 TCR beta chains as associated with cytomegalovirus. In a later analysis, TCR association rates were found to vary across HLA loci, with the most associated TCRs seen for DRB1 alleles and the fewest for HLA-C alleles. Cytomegalovirus status was reported to be diagnosed by the classifier with high specificity and sensitivity in both the original and validation cohorts. Three of the identified cytomegalovirus-associated TCR beta chains were confirmed in vitro to be specific for cytomegalovirus antigens. Across donors, most TCR sequences were observed very rarely, whereas some public TCRs were present in many individuals. According to the authors, the approach could potentially be generalized to other disease states and immunological phenotypes. At a false discovery rate of 0.05, a later analysis linked some 18,000 TCR beta sequences to specific HLA alleles. Roughly uniform sequencing depth across donors was assumed in presence/absence analyses, although this assumption may not hold. Linkage disequilibrium might explain the correlated functional status among segregating V segments, but an unknown experimental factor could not be excluded. V-gene and J-gene trimming of TCR beta chains was associated with a missense DCLRE1C variant in a later genetic analysis, and the association was replicated in an independent cohort. Most CMV-associated TCR beta chains appeared to be HLA-restricted in a later analysis, and the HLA associations seemed to be driven largely by CMV exposure. Because counts were too low, roughly 17 rarely observed V segments, including chromosome 9 orphons, were left out of the earlier analysis of 500 to 750 of the donors. When HLA alleles, especially DR and DQ, strongly co-occurred, attributing TCR associations to individual alleles was difficult. In an earlier analysis of about 600 of the donors, most TCR beta V segments appeared in productive rearrangements about 87% or about 30% of the time, broadly matching IMGT annotations. In a later genetic analysis, fewer N-insertions in productive TCRs were reported among donors in an Asian-associated ancestry cluster than the roughly 640-donor mean.

The cohort was made up of roughly 670 healthy bone marrow donors. Cohort members were all nominally healthy when sampled, although unrecorded immune exposures were likely present. The donor tested CMV seropositive and was one of the 289 seropositive cohort members. Each donor provided a peripheral blood sample, and peripheral blood mononuclear cells were used for TCR beta sequencing. Genomic DNA was extracted from the blood cell samples with the Qiagen DNeasy Blood Extraction Kit. On this clone itself: Its recognized antigen is unknown. No base quality values were provided; no much bigger clone lies one nucleotide off.

The germline V gene (reference sequence) yields GTSNPN for CDR1 and SVGIG for CDR2. The CDR3 spans 12 residues, from the cysteine through the phenylalanine. The kept DNA is CDR3 alone, 36 bases in frame from the first base. Germline trimming: 1 base from V, 7 bases from J; junction bases outside gene matches: 2. The library relied on the immunoSEQ multiplex PCR assay. For the multiplex PCR, a mixture combining 60 forward primers for TCR Vbeta segments and 13 reverse primers for TCR Jbeta segments was used. A multiplex PCR assay on genomic DNA amplified the CDR3 region of rearranged TCR beta genes. Amplified TCR beta libraries were sequenced as 87-base-pair reads on the Illumina HiSeq System. The paper's processing steps were these. In a later analysis, 77 million or so unique TCR beta chains were counted across the 500 to 700 repertoires, and about 9.9 million of these chains were shared by at least two donors. Raw reads were error-corrected and collapsed into unique sequences with a nearest-neighbor algorithm that merged closely related sequences to remove PCR and sequencing errors. V, D and J gene segments were assigned by aligning CDR3 sequences to IMGT reference sequences. For a sequence to be retained, at least a six-nucleotide match to both a V gene segment and a J gene segment was required. A rearrangement counted as productive if the CDR3 had no stop codons and remained in frame with V and J, and every other rearrangement counted as non-productive. Following IMGT convention, CDR3 was defined as the stretch from the second conserved V-encoded cysteine to the conserved J-encoded phenylalanine. In an earlier analysis of approximately 500 of the donors, sequences lacking an unambiguous match to a single V gene segment were excluded. In an earlier analysis of several hundred of the donors, V segments were called functional above 56.7% productive rearrangements and were called segregating when the between-donor standard deviation exceeded 5%. To diagnose cytomegalovirus status from the catalog of TCR beta chain sequences, a statistical classification framework was built. V and J gene assignment, in a later analysis, came from comparing TCR nucleotide sequences with IMGT/GENE-DB human TR gene sequences. In a later analysis, CDR3 sequences and most-parsimonious VDJ recombination scenarios were assigned using the TCRdist pipeline. In a later analysis, every TCR beta chain was defined by the combination of its CDR3 amino acid sequence and its V-gene family, and reads without a unique V-gene family were dropped. To address suspected cross-contamination and a sequencing artifact, a later analysis removed roughly 580 highly shared, low-generation-probability nucleotide sequences. For each public chain, a later analysis derived a clonal expansion index from normalized ranks of inferred template counts within each repertoire. Generation probabilities in a later analysis came from a VDJ recombination model fitted to out-of-frame rearrangements, and those results were checked against IGoR. In a later analysis, TCR-TCR, TCR-HLA and TCR-CMV co-occurrence was scored with hypergeometric tests, and a repertoire-size bias correction was applied to TCR pairs. To estimate false discovery rates, a later analysis permuted the HLA or CMV assignments 20 times. In a later analysis, co-occurring TCRs were grouped using DBSCAN, and TCRdist sequence similarity was added for clustering within HLA-allele-positive subsets. For co-occurrence clustering, repertoires with fewer than 30,000 or more than 120,000 public chains were excluded, along with several repertoires with anomalous nucleotide sharing. TCRdb carries this immuneACCESS record with in-frame sequences only. Its versions omit some clonotypes, under half of them owing to an unresolved V gene in the studies checked, with the rest unexplained. The V and J calls and clone size were taken over from that table, and D and trimming were inferred from the DNA. This sample is represented by approximately 100,000 clones; about 79% of them were singletons. The biggest ten clones account for roughly 2.6% of the sample.

This TCR was sampled from a man in his forties or fifties in good health and CMV-seropositive. The sequence joins TRBV30 to TRBJ2-5, and TRBD1 aligns with 8 junction nucleotides. The sequencing input was PBMCs. The DNA is TGTGCCTGGAGTGGACAGGGGTTGACCCAGTACTTC. Its translation reads: CAWSGQGLTQYF.